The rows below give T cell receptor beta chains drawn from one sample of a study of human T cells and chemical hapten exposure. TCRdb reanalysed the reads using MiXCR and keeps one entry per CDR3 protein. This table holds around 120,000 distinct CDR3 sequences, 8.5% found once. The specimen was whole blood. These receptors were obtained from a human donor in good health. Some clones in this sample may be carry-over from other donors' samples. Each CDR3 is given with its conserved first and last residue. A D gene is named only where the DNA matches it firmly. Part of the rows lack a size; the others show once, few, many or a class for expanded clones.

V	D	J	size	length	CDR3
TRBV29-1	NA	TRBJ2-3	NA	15	CSVEVAGLSTDTQYF
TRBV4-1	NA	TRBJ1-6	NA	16	CASSQVEGGKNSPLHF
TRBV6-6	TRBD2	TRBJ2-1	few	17	CASSYGLAGGPRNEQFF
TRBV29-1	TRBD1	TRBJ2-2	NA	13	CSVAGGQAGELFF
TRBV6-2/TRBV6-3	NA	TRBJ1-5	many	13	CASSPQGYQPQHF
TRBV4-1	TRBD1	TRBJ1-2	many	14	CASSRRGSSYGYTF
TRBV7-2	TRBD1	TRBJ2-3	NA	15	CASSLDRGGADTQYF
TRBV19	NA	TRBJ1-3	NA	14	CASSTGSSGNTIYF
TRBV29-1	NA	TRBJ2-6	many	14	CSVETAGGANVLTF
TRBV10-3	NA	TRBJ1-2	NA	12	CAISESGNGYTF
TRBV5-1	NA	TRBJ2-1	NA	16	CASSLAAAFNYNEQFF
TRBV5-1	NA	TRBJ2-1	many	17	CASSYGQWAASYNEQFF
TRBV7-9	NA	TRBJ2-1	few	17	CASSLLEGQSYYNEQFF
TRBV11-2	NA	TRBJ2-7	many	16	CASSLALDILQYEQYF
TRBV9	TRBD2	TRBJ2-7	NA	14	CASSVASGDYEQYF
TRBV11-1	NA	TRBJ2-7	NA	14	CASSPGTLSYEQYF
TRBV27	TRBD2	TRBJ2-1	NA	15	CASRLKRGGYNEQFF
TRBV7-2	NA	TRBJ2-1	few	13	CASSYRGAGEQFF
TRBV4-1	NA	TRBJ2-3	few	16	CASSQDRDILTDTQYF
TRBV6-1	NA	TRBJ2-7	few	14	CASSDYPFVYEQYF
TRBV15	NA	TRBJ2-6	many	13	CATRVSGANVLTF
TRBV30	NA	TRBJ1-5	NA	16	CAWSVPDPTRNQPQHF
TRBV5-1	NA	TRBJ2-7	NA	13	CASSPLGTYEQYF
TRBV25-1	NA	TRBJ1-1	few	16	CASSARDKEIHTEAFF
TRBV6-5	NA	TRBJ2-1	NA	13	CASSQSPQRAPLF
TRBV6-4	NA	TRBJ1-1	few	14	CASSDSQTASEAFF
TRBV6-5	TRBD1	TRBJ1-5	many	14	CASSVQGRDQPQHF
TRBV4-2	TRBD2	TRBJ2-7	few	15	CASRGLAGSSYEQYF
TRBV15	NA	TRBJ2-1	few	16	CATSRQEGPLYNEQFF
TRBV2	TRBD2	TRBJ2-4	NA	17	CASSEKVSGGLGNIQYF
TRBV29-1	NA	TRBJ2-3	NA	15	CSVDLIRQRTDTQYF
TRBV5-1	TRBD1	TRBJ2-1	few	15	CASSLQDRGGNEQFF
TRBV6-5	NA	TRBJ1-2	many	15	CASSHAQGNHYGYTF
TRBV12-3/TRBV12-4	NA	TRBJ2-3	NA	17	CASSFWRAGLSTDTQYF
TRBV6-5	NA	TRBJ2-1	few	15	CASSYTAANYNEQFF
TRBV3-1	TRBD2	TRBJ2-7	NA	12	CASSPGLATQYF
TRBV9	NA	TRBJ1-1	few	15	CASSVEGTGNTEAFF
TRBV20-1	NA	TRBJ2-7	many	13	CSARDLAAYEQYF
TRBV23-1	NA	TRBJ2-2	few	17	CASSQSHSDCCTGELFF
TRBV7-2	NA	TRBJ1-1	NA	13	CASSSYLNTEAFF
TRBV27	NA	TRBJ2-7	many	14	CASRLGVGTYEQYF
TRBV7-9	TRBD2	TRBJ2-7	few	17	CASSGSEAGGYTYEQYF
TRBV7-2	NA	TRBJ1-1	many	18	CASSLVPIGGVMNTEAFF
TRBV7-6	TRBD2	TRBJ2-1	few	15	CASSPSGNSYNEQFF
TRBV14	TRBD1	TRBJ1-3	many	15	CASSRTGSTGNTIYF
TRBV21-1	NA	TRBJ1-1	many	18	CASSKARDRGSMNTEAFF
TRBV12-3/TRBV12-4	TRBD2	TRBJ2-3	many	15	CASSQLAGYTDTQYF
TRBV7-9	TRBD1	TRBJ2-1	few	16	CASSPRTGDGLGEQFF